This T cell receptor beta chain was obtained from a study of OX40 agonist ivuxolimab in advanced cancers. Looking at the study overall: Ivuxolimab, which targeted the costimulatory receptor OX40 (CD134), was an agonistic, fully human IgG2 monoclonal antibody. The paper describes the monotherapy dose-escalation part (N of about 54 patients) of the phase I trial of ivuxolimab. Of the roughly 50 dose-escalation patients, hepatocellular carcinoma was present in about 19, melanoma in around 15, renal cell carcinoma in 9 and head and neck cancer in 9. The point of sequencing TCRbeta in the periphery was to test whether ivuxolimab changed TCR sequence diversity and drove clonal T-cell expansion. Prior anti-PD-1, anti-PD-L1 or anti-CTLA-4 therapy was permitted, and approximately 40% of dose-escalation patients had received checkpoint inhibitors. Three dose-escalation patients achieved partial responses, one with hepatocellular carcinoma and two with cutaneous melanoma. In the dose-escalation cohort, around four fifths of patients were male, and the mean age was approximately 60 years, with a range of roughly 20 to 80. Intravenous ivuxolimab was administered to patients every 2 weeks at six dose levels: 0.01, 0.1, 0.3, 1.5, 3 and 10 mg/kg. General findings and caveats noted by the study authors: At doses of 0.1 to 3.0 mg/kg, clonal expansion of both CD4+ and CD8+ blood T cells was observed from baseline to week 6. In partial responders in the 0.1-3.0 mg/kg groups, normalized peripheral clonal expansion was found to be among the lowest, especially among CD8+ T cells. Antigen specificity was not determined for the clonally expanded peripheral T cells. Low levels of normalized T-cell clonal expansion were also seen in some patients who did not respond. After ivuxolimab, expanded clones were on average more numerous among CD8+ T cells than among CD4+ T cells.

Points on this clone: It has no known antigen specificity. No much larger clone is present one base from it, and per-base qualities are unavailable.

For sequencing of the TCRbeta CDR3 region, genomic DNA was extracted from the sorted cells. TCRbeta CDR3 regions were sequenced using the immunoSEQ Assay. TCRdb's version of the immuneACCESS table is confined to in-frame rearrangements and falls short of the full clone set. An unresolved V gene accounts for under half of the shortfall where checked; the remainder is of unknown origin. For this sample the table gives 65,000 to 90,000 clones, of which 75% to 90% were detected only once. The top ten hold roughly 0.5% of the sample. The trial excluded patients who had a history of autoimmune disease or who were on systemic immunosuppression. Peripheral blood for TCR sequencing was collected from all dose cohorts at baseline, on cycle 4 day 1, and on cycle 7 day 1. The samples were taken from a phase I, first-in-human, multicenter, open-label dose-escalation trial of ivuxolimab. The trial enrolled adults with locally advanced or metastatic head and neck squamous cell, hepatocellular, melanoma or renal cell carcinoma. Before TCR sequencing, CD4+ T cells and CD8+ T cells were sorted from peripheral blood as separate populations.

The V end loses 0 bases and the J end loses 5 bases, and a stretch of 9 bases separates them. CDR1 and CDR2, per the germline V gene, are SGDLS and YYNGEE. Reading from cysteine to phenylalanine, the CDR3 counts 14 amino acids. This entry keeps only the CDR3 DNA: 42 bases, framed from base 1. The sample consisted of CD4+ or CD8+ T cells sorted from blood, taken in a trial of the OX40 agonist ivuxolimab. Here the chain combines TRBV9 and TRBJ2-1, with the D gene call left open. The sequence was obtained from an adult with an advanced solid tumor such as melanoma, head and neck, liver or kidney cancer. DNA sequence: TGTGCCAGCAGCGTAGTGGATATAAACAATGAGCAGTTCTTC. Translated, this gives CASSVVDINNEQFF. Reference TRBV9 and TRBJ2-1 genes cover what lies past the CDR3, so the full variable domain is DSGVTQTPKHLITATGQRVTLRCSPRSGDLSVYWYQQSLDQGLQFLIQYYNGEERAKGNILERFSAQQFPDLHSELNLSSLELGDSALYFCASSVVDINNEQFFGPGTRLTVL.